The clone carrying this TCR beta chain was recorded at least ten times. Preparation of the TCRbeta library used unique molecular identifiers. In TCRdb, the PCR reads were re-called with MiXCR into one record per CDR3 protein. The sample lists 200,000 to 250,000 distinct CDR3 sequences; 8% to 10% were seen once. This sample was taken from a study of T-cell reconstitution after alpha-beta-depleted transplantation in children. The source is a human donor who donated a stem cell graft to a child with acute lymphoblastic leukemia. The sample in question was PBMCs from the stem cell graft donor, obtained from the stem cell graft.

The CDR3 here is CASSQDLALGNIQYF. The CDR3 nucleotides read TGCGCCAGCAGCCAAGATCTGGCATTGGGAAACATTCAGTACTTC. The rearrangement uses TRBV4-1 and TRBJ2-4; D gene unclear. The CDR3 is made up of 15 amino acids. Germline values: CDR1 MGHRA, CDR2 YSYEKL. Deletions cut 0 bases from V and 6 bases from J, with 12 bases between.